This T cell receptor beta chain was recorded in a study of CD4 T cells in relation to SARS-CoV-2 and coronaviruses (TCRdb year 2021). About the full investigation: In the ViraFEST assay, PBMCs were cultured with antigen for roughly ten days, after which TCR beta CDR3s were sequenced to identify clonal expansions specific to the antigen. The negative reference condition was either a culture with an HIV-1 Nef peptide pool or a culture with no peptide. Shared crossreactive spike epitopes were mapped to their HLA restriction using patient-derived lymphoblastoid cell lines. At the level of individual TCR clonotypes, the study evaluated whether memory CD4+ T cells crossreact between the spike proteins of SARS-CoV-2 and those of common cold coronaviruses. Samples from a few pre-COVID donors and the naive versus memory experiments were sequenced with the Adaptive Biotechnologies TCR-sequencing kit; other data were Illumina-based. A different, Illumina-based TCR-beta assay was used to sequence expansion assays from other donors in the study. Summary of the overall study and its limitations: The study was constrained by small numbers of patients and of tested TCRs. Approximately 61% of donors had memory CD4+ clonotypes that crossrecognized SARS-CoV-2 and at least one common cold coronavirus spike. Pre-pandemic and post-infection samples were not both contributed by any donor, so tracing of the source of pre-existing responses was limited. Crossreactivity analysis was centred on spike protein, so crossreactivity against other viral proteins was not assessed. Crossreactive clones showed significantly weaker SARS-CoV-2-driven expansion than monoreactive clones, consistent with antigenic imprinting.

CD4+ T cells from unexposed donors were collected before the COVID-19 pandemic (2011-2018). After 10 days of culture, CD4+ T cells were isolated with the EasySep CD4+ T cell isolation kit. As cell number allowed, CD4+ T cells from unexposed donors were tested for reactivity to SARS-CoV-2 S and N and to four common cold coronavirus spike pools. PBMCs were cultured at two million per well in IMDM supplemented with around 5% human AB serum and 9 to 10 IU/ml IL-2. Half of the culture medium was replaced with fresh IL-2-containing medium on days 3 and 7. In general, every peptide culture condition was set up in three replicate wells. Leukapheresis product for the unexposed donors was bought commercially. Ficoll-Paque PLUS gradient centrifugation was used to isolate PBMCs from either whole blood or leukapheresis product. PBMCs were either used fresh in the expansion assay or cryopreserved at -140 degrees C. The QIAamp Micro DNA Kit was used to extract genomic DNA from the CD4+ T cells.

Libraries came from the immunoSEQ multiplex PCR assay. Per the source publication's procedure: During preprocessing, nonproductive sequences were removed, along with CDR3s that did not begin with C, did not end with F or W, or were shorter than 7 amino acids. The MANAFEST web app identified antigen-specific clonotypes based on expansion compared with the reference and other culture wells. A clone counted as positive if significantly expanded in 2 of 3 replicate wells versus the reference culture at FDR below 0.05. Positive clones also required significant expansion versus all other tandem wells and an odds ratio above 5. CDR3 homology was quantified as pairwise Levenshtein distance, calculated with the stringdist R package after three terminal residues were trimmed from each end. Sourced from immuneACCESS, this table was stored by TCRdb with only in-frame sequences that have V and J called. A share of the clones is absent; for the studies checked, an unresolved V gene accounts for under half, and the remainder has no known explanation. V, J and clone size are taken as reported in that table, and D and trimming were inferred from the DNA itself. The sample table lists about 26,000 clones, 75% to 80% of them with a count of one. The top ten clonotypes cover 15% to 20% of the sample.

Points on this clone: Its antigen is unknown. No clone much larger than this one lies a single base away; base qualities are absent.

V is shortened by 4 bases, J by 0 bases, and the region joining them spans 7 bases. Based on the germline V gene, the CDR1 and CDR2 sequences are SQVTM and ANQGSEA. The CDR3 measures 13 amino acids from cysteine to phenylalanine. The CDR3 DNA has 39 bases and is translated from base 1. Here the chain combines TRBV29-1 and TRBJ1-5; a confident D gene designation cannot be given. This TCR came from a human donor in good health. Sequencing used CD4+ T cells from PBMCs, cultured in vitro. The DNA sequence follows: TGCAGCGTTGGATTAGGTAGCAATCAGCCCCAGCATTTT. The encoded protein is CSVGLGSNQPQHF.